Presented here are 8 T cell receptor beta chains from one specimen sequenced in a study of blood T cell repertoires in COVID-19. Assay: immunoSEQ multiplex PCR; the TCRdb copy retains only in-frame clones and omits some. The profile covers about 300,000 clones, with about 91% appearing a single time and approximately 7% taken by the ten largest. The sample consisted of peripheral blood. These TCRs come from a woman in her 30s who had recovered from COVID-19.

This clone has only one observation. V and J are TRBV28 and TRBJ1-2; D unresolved. CDR1 and CDR2 (germline): MDHEN, SYDVKM. The CDR3 totals 12 residues. V was shortened by 6 bases and J by 4 bases, with 9 bases between the two germline ends. CDR3 coding DNA: TGTGCCAGCAGGAAACAGAGCTATGGCTACACCTTC. It yields the protein CASRKQSYGYTF.

The table lists this clone with many counts. This chain joins TRBV4-2 and TRBJ2-7; 7 positions match TRBD1. Germline assignment: CDR1 LGHNA and CDR2 YNFKEQ. CDR3 length equals 17 residues. V trimming: 4 bases; J trimming: 3 bases; junction bases outside the gene matches: 15. DNA of the CDR3: TGTGCCAGCAGCCGCAACTTCCGGGACAGCGGATTCTACGAGCAGTACTTC. It specifies CASSRNFRDSGFYEQYF.

This chain links TRBV7-6 with TRBJ2-5; 8 positions agree with TRBD2. CDR1 is SGHVS, CDR2 FNYEAQ, per germline. The ends lost 1 base at V and 0 bases at J; junction bases unmatched: 7. The CDR3 is made up of 17 amino acids. CDR3 region: CASSLVGGGTYQETQYF. CDR3 DNA: TGTGCCAGCAGCTTAGTTGGCGGGGGGACGTACCAAGAGACCCAGTACTTC.

The V gene is TRBV2, the J gene TRBJ1-2; D is ambiguous. The CDR3 has 13 residues. CDR1 and CDR2 (germline): SNHLY, FYNNEI. V lost 7 bases and J 0 bases, leaving 9 bases between the germline ends. The CDR3 sequence: CASILFPNYGYTF. The CDR3 DNA is TGTGCCAGCATACTTTTTCCTAACTATGGCTACACCTTC.

This sequence joins TRBV20-1 and TRBJ1-2; 7 positions match TRBD1. J lost 4 bases, V lost 3 bases, and 11 bases had no gene match. The CDR3 length is 15 residues. CDR1 is DFQATT and CDR2 is SNEGSKA in the germline V gene (reference sequence). In DNA form, the CDR3 reads TGCAGTGCTAGTATACCCGGGACAGCTAGCTATGGCTACACCTTC. Residues: CSASIPGTASYGYTF.

V and J are TRBV9 and TRBJ2-1; 12 bases fit TRBD2. V trimming: 2 bases; J trimming: 0 bases; junction bases outside the gene matches: 6. Germline V CDR1 and CDR2: SGDLS, YYNGEE. CDR3 length: 18 residues. Written as DNA, the CDR3 is TGTGCCAGCAGCGTCTCCGGGACTAGCGGGCGCTCCTACAATGAGCAGTTCTTC. Protein sequence: CASSVSGTSGRSYNEQFF.

This chain joins TRBV15 and TRBJ1-2; D possibly corresponds to TRBD1 (5 bases). Germline CDR1 reads LNHNV; CDR2 reads YYDKDF (reference sequence). The ends were cut back, 8 bases at V and 5 bases at J, with 18 bases in the middle. This CDR3 is built from 14 residues. The chain's CDR3 is CATSARDWGYGYTF. The CDR3 DNA follows: TGTGCCACCTCCGCGCGGGATTGGGGGTATGGCTACACCTTC.

V and J are TRBV2 and TRBJ2-1, with TRBD2 identical over 8 bases. V trimming: 7 bases; J trimming: 10 bases; junction bases outside the gene matches: 18. CDR1 and CDR2 (germline): SNHLY, FYNNEI. CDR3 length equals 16 residues. The CDR3 DNA is TGTGCCAGCAAAAAAGAACTAGCGGTCACTGCGGGCGAGCAGTTCTTC. This translates into CASKKELAVTAGEQFF.